The 7 T cell receptor beta chains given below trace back to one sample, sequenced in a study of cytomegalovirus exposure and HLA in healthy donors. The PCR had 60 Vbeta and 13 Jbeta primers. TCRdb's table, derived via immunoSEQ multiplex PCR, lists solely in-frame clones and lacks some. The sample has 100,000 to 150,000 clones, about four fifths seen once; the top ten hold 5% to 6.5%. The sequencing sample was made of PBMCs. These receptors originate from a man in his thirties or forties in good health and CMV-seronegative.

This clone was found once. This chain's CDR3 is CASSESREGGNEQFF. The CDR3 nucleotides read TGTGCCAGCAGTGAGTCCAGGGAGGGAGGCAATGAGCAGTTCTTC. The chain couples TRBV25-1 to TRBJ2-1; 7 bases fit TRBD2. Per germline, CDR1 MGHDK and CDR2 SYGVNS. After removal of 3 bases from V and 6 bases from J, the junction contained 8 bases not matched to a gene. The CDR3 extends over 15 amino acids.

The chain recombines TRBV19 with TRBJ1-5; 7 bases agree with TRBD1. The germline V gene encodes CDR1 LNHDA and CDR2 SQIVND (reference sequence). The length of the CDR3 is 14 residues. V lost 6 bases and J lost 1; bases outside the gene matches: 3. DNA for the CDR3: TGTGCCAGTAGCTGGGGACAGAGCAATCAGCCCCAGCATTTT. This encodes CASSWGQSNQPQHF.

The chain recombines TRBV4-3 with TRBJ2-1, with TRBD1 identical over 7 bases. Germline V gene sequence: CDR1 LGHNA, CDR2 YSLEER. J lost 3 bases, V lost 2 bases, and 4 bases had no gene match. CDR3 length: 15 residues. This CDR3 is CASSQNRGNYNEQFF. For the CDR3, the DNA is TGCGCCAGCAGCCAAAACAGGGGAAACTACAATGAGCAGTTCTTC.

V is TRBV28 and J is TRBJ1-4; 8 nucleotides line up with TRBD1. CDR3 size: 15 residues. Germline V gene sequence: CDR1 MDHEN, CDR2 SYDVKM. V shed 5 bases, J shed 3 bases, and the junction held 5 bases outside the gene matches. The CDR3 bases are TGTGCCAGCAGTCTTGGGACAGGCGCTAATGAAAAACTGTTTTTT. It specifies CASSLGTGANEKLFF.

This clone was seen a handful of times. This chain connects TRBV6-1 to TRBJ1-2, with no clear D. There are 16 residues in the CDR3. V lost 3 bases to trimming and J lost 1 base, with 15 bases between them. Germline V gene sequence: CDR1 MNHNS, CDR2 SASEGT. The CDR3 here is CASSEEGRLLNYGYTF. The CDR3 nucleotides read TGTGCCAGCAGTGAGGAAGGCAGGCTGCTTAACTATGGCTACACCTTC.

J is TRBJ2-7 and V is TRBV2, with 9 bases aligning to TRBD1. Trimming cost V 7 bases and J 5 bases; bases outside gene matches: 9. This CDR3 spans 14 amino acids. CDR1 and CDR2 (germline): SNHLY, FYNNEI. CDR3 coding DNA: TGTGCCAGCATCGCCGGGACAGGGCTCCACGAGCAGTACTTC. Translated: CASIAGTGLHEQYF.

V gene TRBV6-4 combines with J gene TRBJ1-1, with TRBD1 matching 8 bases. Germline lookup yields CDR1 MRHNA and CDR2 SNTAGT. CDR3 length: 14 residues. J gave up 4 bases and V 3 bases, and 4 bases lay outside the gene matches. CDR3 sequence reads: CASSETGEATEAFF. For the CDR3, the DNA is TGTGCCAGCAGTGAGACAGGGGAGGCCACTGAAGCTTTCTTT.